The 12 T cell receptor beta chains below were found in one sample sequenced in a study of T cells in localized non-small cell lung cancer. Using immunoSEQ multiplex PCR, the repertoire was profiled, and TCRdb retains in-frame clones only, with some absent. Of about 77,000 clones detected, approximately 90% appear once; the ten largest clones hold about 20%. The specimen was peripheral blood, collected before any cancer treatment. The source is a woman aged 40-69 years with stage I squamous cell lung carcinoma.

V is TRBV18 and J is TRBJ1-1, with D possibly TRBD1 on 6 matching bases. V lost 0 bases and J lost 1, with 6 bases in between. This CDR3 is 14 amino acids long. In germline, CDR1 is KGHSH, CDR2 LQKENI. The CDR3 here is CASSPPGQNTEAFF. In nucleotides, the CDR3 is TGTGCCAGCTCACCACCGGGACAGAACACTGAAGCTTTCTTT.

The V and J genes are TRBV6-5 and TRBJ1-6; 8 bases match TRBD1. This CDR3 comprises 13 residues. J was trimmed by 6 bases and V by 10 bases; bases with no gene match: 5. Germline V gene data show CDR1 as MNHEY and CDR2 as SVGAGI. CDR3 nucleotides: TGTGCCATTCTCAGGGGGCTTAATTCACCCCTCCACTTT. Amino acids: CAILRGLNSPLHF.

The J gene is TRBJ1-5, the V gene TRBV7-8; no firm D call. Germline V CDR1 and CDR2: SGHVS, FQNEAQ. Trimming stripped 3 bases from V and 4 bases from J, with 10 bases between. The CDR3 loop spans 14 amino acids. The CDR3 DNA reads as TGTGCCAGCAGCTTGGTGACTGAGAATCAGCCCCAGCATTTT. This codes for CASSLVTENQPQHF.

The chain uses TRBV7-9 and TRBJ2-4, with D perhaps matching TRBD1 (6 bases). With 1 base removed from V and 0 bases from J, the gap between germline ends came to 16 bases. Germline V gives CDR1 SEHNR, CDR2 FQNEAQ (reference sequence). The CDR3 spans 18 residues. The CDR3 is CASSLDPRDTLAKNIQYF. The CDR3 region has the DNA TGTGCCAGCAGCTTAGACCCCCGGGACACTCTAGCCAAAAACATTCAGTACTTC.

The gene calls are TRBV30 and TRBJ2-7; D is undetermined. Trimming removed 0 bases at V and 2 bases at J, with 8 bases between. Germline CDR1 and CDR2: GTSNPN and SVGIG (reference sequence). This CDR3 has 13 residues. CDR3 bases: TGTGCCTGGAGTGTAAGCCAGACCTACGAGCAGTACTTC. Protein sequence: CAWSVSQTYEQYF.

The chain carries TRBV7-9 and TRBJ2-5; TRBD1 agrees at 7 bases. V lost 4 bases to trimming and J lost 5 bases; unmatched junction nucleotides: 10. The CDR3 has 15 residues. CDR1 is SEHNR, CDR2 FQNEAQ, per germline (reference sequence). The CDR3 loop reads CASSSTGQAKETQYF. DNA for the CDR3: TGTGCCAGCAGCTCGACAGGACAGGCCAAGGAGACCCAGTACTTC. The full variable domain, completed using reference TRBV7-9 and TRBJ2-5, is DTGVSQNPRHKITKRGQNVTFRCDPISEHNRLYWYRQTLGQGPEFLTYFQNEAQLEKSRLLSDRFSAERPKGSFSTLEIQRTEQGDSAMYLCASSSTGQAKETQYFGPGTRLLVL.

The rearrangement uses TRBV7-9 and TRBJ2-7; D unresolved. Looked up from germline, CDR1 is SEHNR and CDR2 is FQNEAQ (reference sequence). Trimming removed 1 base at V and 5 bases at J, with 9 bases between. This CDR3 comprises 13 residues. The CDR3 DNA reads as TGTGCCAGCAGCTTAGGGGGTCTGGACGAGCAGTACTTC. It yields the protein CASSLGGLDEQYF.

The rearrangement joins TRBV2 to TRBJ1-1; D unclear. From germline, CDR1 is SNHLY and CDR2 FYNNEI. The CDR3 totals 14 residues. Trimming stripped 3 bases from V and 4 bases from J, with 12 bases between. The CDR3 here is CASSDWRVGTEAFF. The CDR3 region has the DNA TGTGCCAGCAGTGATTGGAGAGTAGGCACTGAAGCTTTCTTT.

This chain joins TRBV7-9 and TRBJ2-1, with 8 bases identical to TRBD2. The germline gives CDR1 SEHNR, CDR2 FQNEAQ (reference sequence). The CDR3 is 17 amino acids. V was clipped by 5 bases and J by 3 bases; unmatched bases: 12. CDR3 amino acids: CASSPKQGLAGYNEQFF. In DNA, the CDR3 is TGTGCCAGCAGCCCCAAACAGGGCCTAGCGGGCTACAATGAGCAGTTCTTC.

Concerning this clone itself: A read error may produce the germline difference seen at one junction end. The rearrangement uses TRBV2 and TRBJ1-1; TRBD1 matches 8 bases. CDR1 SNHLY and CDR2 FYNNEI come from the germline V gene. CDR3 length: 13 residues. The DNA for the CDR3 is TGTGCCAGCAGTGAACCTGGGACAGGAGGATCCCCGTTT. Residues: CASSEPGTGGSPF.

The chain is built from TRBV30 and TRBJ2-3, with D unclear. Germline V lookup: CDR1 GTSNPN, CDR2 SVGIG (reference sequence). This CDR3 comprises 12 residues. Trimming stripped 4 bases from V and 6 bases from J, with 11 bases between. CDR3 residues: CAWNKDGDTQYF. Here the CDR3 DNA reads TGTGCCTGGAATAAAGATGGGGATACGCAGTATTTT.

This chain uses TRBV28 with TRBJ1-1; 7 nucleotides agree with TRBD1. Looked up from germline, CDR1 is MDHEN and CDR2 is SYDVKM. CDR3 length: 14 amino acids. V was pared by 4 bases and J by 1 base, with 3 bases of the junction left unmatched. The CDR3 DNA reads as TGTGCCAGCAGTTACTACAGGGGGAACACTGAAGCTTTCTTT. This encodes CASSYYRGNTEAFF.